One and the same sample provided the 23 T cell receptor beta chains below, sequenced in a study of pediatric ulcerative colitis. During colonoscopy, one to two rectal pinch biopsies were collected. The repertoire was sequenced with immunoSEQ multiplex PCR; TCRdb's copy has only in-frame clones and lacks some. The table shows some 40,000 clones, with roughly 82% occurring only once. Material for sequencing was gut tissue. Receptors originate from a boy under 18 with severe ulcerative colitis.

This clone occurred a few times. Other DNA sequences within the sample encode an identical CDR3. The gene calls are TRBV5-1 and TRBJ2-3; D possibly corresponds to TRBD1 (5 bases). V lost 1 base, J lost 0 bases, and 9 bases lay in between. Germline V lookup: CDR1 SGHRS, CDR2 YFSETQ. The CDR3 sequence is 15 residues long. The CDR3 loop reads CASSLQGVSTDTQYF. The CDR3 nucleotides are TGCGCCAGCAGCTTGCAAGGGGTGAGCACAGATACGCAGTATTTT.

The rearrangement joins TRBV4-2 to TRBJ2-1, with 12 bases lining up with TRBD2. Germline loops: CDR1 LGHNA, CDR2 YNFKEQ. The CDR3 runs 17 residues. V shed 1 base, J shed 7 bases, and the junction held 8 bases outside the gene matches. The CDR3 sequence is CASSQGGPSGGANEQFF. The CDR3 DNA follows: TGTGCCAGCAGCCAAGGTGGCCCTAGCGGGGGGGCAAATGAGCAGTTCTTC.

The rearrangement uses TRBV10-2 and TRBJ2-1; D tentatively fits TRBD1 or TRBD2 (5 bases each). Trimming pared 4 bases from V and 10 bases from J, leaving 14 bases between. Germline CDR1 is WSHSY and CDR2 is SAAADI. The CDR3 runs to 13 residues. This CDR3 reads CASSVSWGNEQFF. CDR3 DNA sequence: TGCGCCAGCAGTGTTTCTTGGGGGAACGAGCAGTTCTTC.

The chain recombines TRBV5-1 with TRBJ2-5; 8 bases fit TRBD1. This CDR3 contains 14 residues. V trimming: 3 bases; J trimming: 4 bases; junction bases outside the gene matches: 5. Germline V gene lookup returns CDR1 SGHRS and CDR2 YFSETQ. CDR3 DNA sequence: TGCGCCAGCAGCTACGGACAGGGTGGAGAGACCCAGTACTTC. This translates into CASSYGQGGETQYF.

The rearrangement joins TRBV28 to TRBJ2-7; D uncertain. CDR3 size: 11 residues. Germline values: CDR1 MDHEN, CDR2 SYDVKM. V was clipped by 6 bases and J by 2 bases, with 5 bases between them. Written as DNA, the CDR3 is TGTGCCAGCAGGTCTACCTACGAGCAGTACTTC. This encodes CASRSTYEQYF.

This rearrangement joins TRBV5-1 to TRBJ2-7; TRBD2 matches 10 bases. The J segment lost 6 bases and the V segment lost 4 bases, leaving 10 bases of the junction unmatched. Germline V gene lookup returns CDR1 SGHRS and CDR2 YFSETQ. There are 15 residues in the CDR3. The CDR3 reads CASSAAGTSVREQYF. CDR3 DNA sequence: TGCGCCAGCAGCGCGGCGGGGACTAGCGTCCGCGAGCAGTACTTC.

Only a few counts were recorded for this clone. In DNA form, the CDR3 reads TGTGCCAGCTCACTAACCGGGACAGCTAGCAATCAGCCCCAGCATTTT. Protein: CASSLTGTASNQPQHF. The chain joins TRBV18 to TRBJ1-5; 7 bases map to TRBD1. The length of the CDR3 is 16 residues. V gave up 4 bases and J gave up 0 bases; unmatched junction bases: 6. In germline, CDR1 is KGHSH, CDR2 LQKENI.

This sequence joins TRBV6-5 and TRBJ2-7, with a tentative D call TRBD1 (6 bases). This CDR3 contains 15 residues. Germline V gene sequence: CDR1 MNHEY, CDR2 SVGAGI. Trimming pared 5 bases from V and 6 bases from J, leaving 20 bases between. The CDR3: CASSVQGALPTEQYF. The CDR3 coding sequence is TGTGCCAGCAGTGTACAGGGAGCCCTTCCTACCGAGCAGTACTTC.

This clone was found a few times. This sequence joins TRBV10-3 and TRBJ1-6; weak D call: TRBD1 (5 bases). V lost 1 base and J lost 5, with 9 bases in between. Germline assignment: CDR1 ENHRY and CDR2 SYGVKD. This CDR3 comprises 15 residues. CDR3 in DNA: TGTGCCATCAGTGAGTGGGGACTGAATAATTCACCCCTCCACTTT. It codes for CAISEWGLNNSPLHF.

This chain joins TRBV28 and TRBJ1-5; D is possibly TRBD1 (5 bases). Germline V gene lookup returns CDR1 MDHEN and CDR2 SYDVKM. V was pared by 6 bases and J by 1 base, with 13 bases between. The CDR3 is made up of 15 amino acids. This CDR3 reads CASSWDAGSNQPQHF. CDR3 nucleotides: TGTGCCAGCAGCTGGGACGCGGGGAGCAATCAGCCCCAGCATTTT.

The DNA for the CDR3 is TGTGCCAGCAGCCGGGTCGGGGACTACGAGCAGTACTTC. Amino acids: CASSRVGDYEQYF. The chain links TRBV14 to TRBJ2-7, with a possible D match to TRBD2 (5 bases). From germline, CDR1 is SGHDN and CDR2 FVKESK. The CDR3 loop spans 13 amino acids. Trimming pared 4 bases from V and 3 bases from J, leaving 10 bases between.

The gene calls are TRBV7-2 and TRBJ2-4, with 12 bases identical to TRBD1. The germline V gene has CDR1 SGHTA and CDR2 FQGNSA. The CDR3 consists of 13 residues. V trimming: 8 bases; J trimming: 10 bases; junction bases outside the gene matches: 6. DNA of the CDR3: TGTGCCAGCGGGGGACAGGGGGCAGGGATTCAGTACTTC. Its protein product is CASGGQGAGIQYF.

The J gene is TRBJ1-4, the V gene TRBV6-1; 9 bases line up with TRBD1. V trimming: 6 bases; J trimming: 5 bases; junction bases outside the gene matches: 4. This CDR3 is 14 amino acids long. Germline V CDR1 and CDR2: MNHNS, SASEGT. CDR3 in amino acids: CASSTGGGNEKLFF. CDR3 nucleotide sequence: TGTGCCAGCAGCACAGGGGGCGGCAATGAAAAACTGTTTTTT.

The V and J genes are TRBV11-3 and TRBJ2-3; 7 positions agree with TRBD1. J lost 2 bases, V lost 3 bases, and 2 bases had no gene match. Germline V lookup: CDR1 SGHNT, CDR2 YENEEA. The CDR3 is made up of 14 amino acids. CDR3 residues: CASSLGQLTDTQYF. The CDR3 nucleotides read TGTGCCAGCAGCTTGGGACAGCTCACAGATACGCAGTATTTT.

This rearrangement joins TRBV29-1 to TRBJ1-4, with TRBD1 matching 8 bases. The germline V gene has CDR1 SQVTM and CDR2 ANQGSEA. The CDR3 covers 14 residues. V gave up 7 bases and J gave up 6 bases; unmatched junction bases: 10. CDR3 sequence (DNA): TGCAGCGCTTATTGGACAGGGACGGATGAAAAACTGTTTTTT. It specifies CSAYWTGTDEKLFF.

The J gene is TRBJ1-5, the V gene TRBV6-1; 9 bases are a match to TRBD1. Germline CDR1 and CDR2: MNHNS and SASEGT. The CDR3 runs to 15 residues. V shed 5 bases, J shed 8 bases, and the junction held 10 bases outside the gene matches. The CDR3 bases are TGTGCCAGCAGTTGGGGACAGGGCCCGGCGGAGCCCCAGCATTTT. This sequence encodes CASSWGQGPAEPQHF.

This chain joins TRBV6-1 and TRBJ2-7; no reliable D call. Germline V CDR1 and CDR2: MNHNS, SASEGT. The CDR3 length is 14 residues. With 3 bases removed from V and 0 bases from J, the gap between germline ends came to 9 bases. CDR3 region: CASSEAESSYEQYF. Written as DNA, the CDR3 is TGTGCCAGCAGTGAGGCAGAGAGCTCCTACGAGCAGTACTTC.

This chain joins TRBV12-5 and TRBJ2-3, with 9 bases identical to TRBD2. Per germline, CDR1 LGHNT and CDR2 FRNRAP. The CDR3 totals 17 residues. The V segment lost 1 base and the J segment 2 bases; nucleotides outside the gene matches: 7. CDR3 region: CASGLDTAGGLTDTQYF. CDR3 DNA sequence: TGTGCTAGTGGTTTGGACACAGCGGGGGGCCTCACAGATACGCAGTATTTT.

CDR3 DNA sequence: TGCGCCAGCAGCAACCAGGGGGCAAGGGAAGAGACCCAGTACTTC. This encodes CASSNQGAREETQYF. The chain employs TRBV5-1 and TRBJ2-5; TRBD1 agrees at 8 bases. V shed 4 bases, J shed 3 bases, and the junction held 8 bases outside the gene matches. CDR3 length: 15 amino acids. Germline V gene data show CDR1 as SGHRS and CDR2 as YFSETQ.

This clone was counted between two and nine times. This chain uses TRBV27 with TRBJ2-7, with D hard to call. The CDR3 runs to 14 residues. CDR1 and CDR2 (germline): MNHEY, SMNVEV (reference sequence). The germline V and J ends were trimmed by 4 bases and 0 bases, with 10 bases remaining between them. This CDR3 is CASSSRGPSYEQYF. Here the CDR3 DNA reads TGTGCCAGCAGTTCCCGAGGTCCCTCCTACGAGCAGTACTTC.

J is TRBJ2-3 and V is TRBV6-1; 8 bases align to TRBD1. Looked up from germline, CDR1 is MNHNS and CDR2 is SASEGT. The CDR3 is made up of 14 amino acids. Trimming removed 6 bases from V and 5 bases from J; junction bases left unmatched: 7. The CDR3 DNA is TGTGCCAGCAGCCGGACAGGGAAAGGAGATACGCAGTATTTT. Amino acids: CASSRTGKGDTQYF.

The rearrangement links TRBV28 to TRBJ1-2, with D possibly matching TRBD1 (6 bases). This CDR3 contains 12 residues. The germline V and J ends were trimmed by 6 bases and 7 bases, with 12 bases remaining between them. The V gene's germline CDR1 is MDHEN and CDR2 SYDVKM. The CDR3 protein is CASSPQGSGYTF. The CDR3 DNA is TGTGCCAGCAGCCCACAGGGTAGTGGCTACACCTTC.

The chain recombines TRBV18 with TRBJ2-3; the D gene is possibly TRBD1 (5 bases). Germline CDR1 reads KGHSH; CDR2 reads LQKENI. V lost 6 bases to trimming and J lost 4 bases, with 11 bases between them. The CDR3 extends over 13 amino acids. CDR3 sequence (DNA): TGTGCCAGCTCCCTGACAGTGGCAGATACGCAGTATTTT. Translated: CASSLTVADTQYF. Together with reference TRBV18 and TRBJ2-3, the CDR3 gives the full variable domain: NAGVMQNPRHLVRRRGQEARLRCSPMKGHSHVYWYRQLPEEGLKFMVYLQKENIIDESGMPKERFSAEFPKEGPSILRIQQVVRGDSAAYFCASSLTVADTQYFGPGTRLTVL.